The 16 T cell receptor beta chains below come from one sample, sequenced in a study of T cell changes during pregnancy in multiple sclerosis. Sequenced by immunoSEQ multiplex PCR; TCRdb stores in-frame clones only, minus some. The sample records 52,000 or so clones, approximately 91% being singletons. The source was CD4+ T cells from peripheral blood mononuclear cells, collected in the second trimester of pregnancy. The receptors were gathered from a female donor with multiple sclerosis, enrolled in a pregnancy study.

The genes are TRBV13 and TRBJ2-6; tentative D call: TRBD2 (5 bases). V gave up 8 bases and J gave up 0 bases, with 8 bases separating them. There are 14 residues in the CDR3. Germline loops: CDR1 PRHDT, CDR2 FYEKMQ (reference sequence). The CDR3 is CASGEGSGANVLTF. DNA of the CDR3: TGTGCCAGCGGAGAGGGCTCTGGGGCCAACGTCCTGACTTTC.

This clone was recorded only once. The rearrangement uses TRBV11-2 and TRBJ1-2; 7 nucleotides match TRBD1. The trim removed 9 bases at V and 4 bases at J, leaving 8 bases unmatched. The CDR3 is 13 residues long. CDR1 is SGHAT and CDR2 is FQNNGV in the germline V gene. Written as DNA, the CDR3 is TGTGCCAGTTCCGACAGGGATGTCTATGGCTACACCTTC. Residues: CASSDRDVYGYTF.

The V call is TRBV9, the J call TRBJ1-3; tentative D call: TRBD1 (5 bases). Trimming removed 0 bases from V and 2 bases from J, with 6 bases in between. The CDR3 is 14 residues long. CDR1 SGDLS and CDR2 YYNGEE come from the germline V gene. The CDR3: CASSVEGAGNTIYF. CDR3 coding DNA: TGTGCCAGCAGCGTAGAAGGGGCTGGAAACACCATATATTTT.

The V call is TRBV7-9, the J call TRBJ1-1; D remains unclear. The CDR3 length is 13 residues. Trimming left V 4 bases short and J 5 bases short, with 11 bases between. Germline lookup yields CDR1 SEHNR and CDR2 FQNEAQ (reference sequence). CDR3: CASSSPAGTEAFF. CDR3 DNA sequence: TGTGCCAGCAGCTCCCCGGCGGGAACTGAAGCTTTCTTT. Combining the CDR3 with reference TRBV7-9 and TRBJ1-1 gives the whole variable domain DTGVSQNPRHKITKRGQNVTFRCDPISEHNRLYWYRQTLGQGPEFLTYFQNEAQLEKSRLLSDRFSAERPKGSFSTLEIQRTEQGDSAMYLCASSSPAGTEAFFGQGTRLTVV.

The chain combines TRBV29-1 with TRBJ2-7, with a tentative D call TRBD2 (5 bases). The ends were cut back, 3 bases at V and 1 base at J, with 19 bases in the middle. CDR1 SQVTM and CDR2 ANQGSEA come from the germline V gene. The CDR3 loop spans 16 amino acids. DNA for the CDR3: TGCAGCGTTGAGTTAGGACTCGACTCGTTATCCTACGAGCAGTACTTC. It encodes CSVELGLDSLSYEQYF.

V gene TRBV5-4 combines with J gene TRBJ1-6; 7 bases are a match to TRBD1. With 4 bases clipped from V and 5 bases from J, the junction kept 3 bases outside the gene matches. The CDR3 loop spans 14 amino acids. Germline values: CDR1 SGHNT, CDR2 YYREEE (reference sequence). CDR3 DNA sequence: TGTGCCAGCAGCAGGGGGCTCGATAATTCACCCCTCCACTTT. This sequence encodes CASSRGLDNSPLHF.

The chain uses TRBV7-9 and TRBJ2-7; tentative D call: TRBD2 (6 bases). V was cut by 7 bases and J by 5 bases, with 18 bases left in between. The germline V gene has CDR1 SEHNR and CDR2 FQNEAQ (reference sequence). The CDR3 loop spans 14 amino acids. CDR3 loop: CASTPLGGSDEQYF. As DNA, the CDR3 is TGTGCCAGCACCCCCCTTGGGGGGTCTGACGAGCAGTACTTC. The whole variable domain, remainder taken from reference TRBV7-9 and TRBJ2-7, is DTGVSQNPRHKITKRGQNVTFRCDPISEHNRLYWYRQTLGQGPEFLTYFQNEAQLEKSRLLSDRFSAERPKGSFSTLEIQRTEQGDSAMYLCASTPLGGSDEQYFGPGTRLTVT.

This sequence joins TRBV6-1 and TRBJ1-5; D remains ambiguous. V lost 1 base and J lost 2, with 9 bases in between. Germline CDR1 and CDR2: MNHNS and SASEGT. The CDR3 has 15 amino acids. For the CDR3, the DNA is TGTGCCAGCAGTGAAGTGAGTAAAGGCAATCAGCCCCAGCATTTT. Translated: CASSEVSKGNQPQHF.

The chain carries TRBV19 and TRBJ2-5, with a weak D call TRBD2 (7 bases). V was cut by 4 bases and J by 1 base, with 10 bases left in between. The CDR3 extends over 14 amino acids. Germline CDR1 reads LNHDA; CDR2 reads SQIVND (reference sequence). This CDR3 is CASSRGGSQETQYF. CDR3 coding DNA: TGTGCCAGTAGTAGGGGGGGCTCCCAAGAGACCCAGTACTTC.

This clone has just one count. V and J are TRBV19 and TRBJ1-2; D gene ambiguous. Per the germline V gene, CDR1 is LNHDA and CDR2 is SQIVND (reference sequence). V gave up 5 bases and J gave up 1 base, with 8 bases separating them. The length of the CDR3 is 13 residues. DNA for the CDR3: TGTGCCAGTAGTGCCGGTTTTAACTATGGCTACACCTTC. As protein: CASSAGFNYGYTF.

The chain recombines TRBV29-1 with TRBJ2-5; D unclear. The CDR3 spans 13 residues. The germline V gene encodes CDR1 SQVTM and CDR2 ANQGSEA. Trimming cost V 2 bases and J 4 bases, with 11 bases left between them. The CDR3 spells CSVEFVVGETQYF. The CDR3 DNA sequence: TGCAGCGTTGAATTTGTCGTCGGAGAGACCCAGTACTTC.

This sequence joins TRBV10-3 and TRBJ2-7, with D maybe TRBD2 (7 bases). CDR3 length: 14 residues. Germline CDR1 reads ENHRY; CDR2 reads SYGVKD. Deletions cut 3 bases from V and 4 bases from J, with 13 bases between. The CDR3 loop is CAISDEGGPYEQYF. In DNA form, the CDR3 reads TGTGCCATCAGTGACGAGGGGGGGCCGTACGAGCAGTACTTC.

The CDR3 bases are TGTGCTAGTGGTTTACCAATCGGGTACCACAATGAGCAGTTCTTC. Its translation is CASGLPIGYHNEQFF. The chain recombines TRBV12-5 with TRBJ2-1; D gene uncertain. Germline values: CDR1 LGHNT, CDR2 FRNRAP. The length of the CDR3 is 15 residues. Trimming cost V 3 bases and J 5 bases, with 14 bases left between them.

This clone was detected once. The rearrangement links TRBV11-3 to TRBJ2-7, with unresolved D. This CDR3 is 14 amino acids long. Looked up from germline, CDR1 is SGHNT and CDR2 is YENEEA. V shed 0 bases and J shed 0 bases, with 6 bases lying between them. The CDR3 nucleotides read TGTGCCAGCAGCTTAGATCACAGCTCCTACGAGCAGTACTTC. It is translated as CASSLDHSSYEQYF.

In DNA form, the CDR3 reads TGCGCCAGCTCCCAGGGGGTAAACTACGAGCAGTACTTC. Protein sequence: CASSQGVNYEQYF. The chain joins TRBV5-1 to TRBJ2-7; 7 nucleotides match TRBD1. This CDR3 has 13 residues. From germline, CDR1 is SGHRS and CDR2 YFSETQ. The ends lost 7 bases at V and 3 bases at J; junction bases unmatched: 7.

This chain links TRBV7-2 with TRBJ2-2; 7 bases map to TRBD2. This CDR3 contains 16 residues. Germline V gene lookup returns CDR1 SGHTA and CDR2 FQGNSA. The V gene end was trimmed by 5 bases and the J gene end by 4 bases; junction bases not matched to a gene: 10. In DNA, the CDR3 is TGTGCCAGCAGCCCCGAGATTGGCGGGGGCACCGGGGAGCTGTTTTTT. Amino acids: CASSPEIGGGTGELFF.